Below, 31 T cell receptor beta chains from the same sample are listed, as sequenced in a study of OX40 agonist ivuxolimab in advanced cancers. Assay: immunoSEQ multiplex PCR; the TCRdb copy retains only in-frame clones and omits some. Found here are about 65,000 clones, roughly 90% of them singletons; the top ten hold about 1%. The starting material was CD4+ or CD8+ T cells sorted from blood, obtained in a trial of the OX40 agonist ivuxolimab. Every receptor here comes from an adult with an advanced solid tumor such as melanoma, head and neck, liver or kidney cancer.

The chain is built from TRBV12-5 and TRBJ2-1, with 7 nucleotides matching TRBD2. Germline loops: CDR1 LGHNT, CDR2 FRNRAP. The CDR3 contains 19 residues. V lost 2 bases, J lost 0 bases, and 13 bases stayed unmatched. In nucleotides, the CDR3 is TGTGCTAGTGGTTTGCCTCCGGGGGGTGCTCGGGACTCCTACAATGAGCAGTTCTTC. Its translation is CASGLPPGGARDSYNEQFF.

The V and J genes are TRBV7-9 and TRBJ2-3, with TRBD2 identical over 10 bases. The CDR3 length is 17 residues. Per the germline V gene, CDR1 is SEHNR and CDR2 is FQNEAQ (reference sequence). J gave up 10 bases and V 5 bases, and 18 bases lay outside the gene matches. Written as DNA, the CDR3 is TGTGCCAGCAGCGAAGGGATAGCGGGGGGCCGGGGGTATGCGCAGTATTTT. It codes for CASSEGIAGGRGYAQYF.

V usage is TRBV10-3 and J usage is TRBJ2-3, with 9 bases fitting TRBD1. Per germline, CDR1 ENHRY and CDR2 SYGVKD. The length of the CDR3 is 14 residues. V dropped 6 bases and J dropped 4; count of bases not matched to a gene: 5. The CDR3 loop reads CAIRRDRAADTQYF. The CDR3 region has the DNA TGTGCCATCAGGCGGGACAGGGCTGCAGATACGCAGTATTTT.

The count of this clone is one. V is TRBV5-1 and J is TRBJ1-2, with D possibly TRBD1 on 5 matching bases. V shed 0 bases and J shed 7 bases, with 13 bases lying between them. The CDR3 loop spans 14 amino acids. Per the germline V gene, CDR1 is SGHRS and CDR2 is YFSETQ. CDR3 DNA: TGCGCCAGCAGCTTGGATGGGCAGGGCGTTGGCTACACCTTC. Translated, it gives CASSLDGQGVGYTF.

The chain is built from TRBV5-1 and TRBJ1-2; a possible D gene is TRBD1 (5 bases). Trimming shortened V by 0 bases and J by 5 bases, and 14 bases separated the two germline ends. There are 15 residues in the CDR3. CDR1 is SGHRS, CDR2 YFSETQ, per germline. CDR3 sequence (DNA): TGCGCCAGCAGCTTGGCAGTCGCAGGGAGTTATGGCTACACCTTC. This encodes CASSLAVAGSYGYTF.

The gene calls are TRBV7-9 and TRBJ1-3; the match to TRBD1 covers 10 bases. Trimming removed 5 bases from V and 0 bases from J; junction bases left unmatched: 1. Germline V gene data show CDR1 as SEHNR and CDR2 as FQNEAQ (reference sequence). The CDR3 runs 15 residues. The DNA for the CDR3 is TGTGCCAGCAGCCGGGACAGGGGCTCTGGAAACACCATATATTTT. Encoded protein: CASSRDRGSGNTIYF. Supplemented by reference TRBV7-9 and TRBJ1-3, the full variable domain reads DTGVSQNPRHKITKRGQNVTFRCDPISEHNRLYWYRQTLGQGPEFLTYFQNEAQLEKSRLLSDRFSAERPKGSFSTLEIQRTEQGDSAMYLCASSRDRGSGNTIYFGEGSWLTVV.

The sample holds a few counts of this clone. This chain links TRBV19 with TRBJ1-5; TRBD1 agrees at 7 bases. The CDR3 contains 16 residues. Germline lookup yields CDR1 LNHDA and CDR2 SQIVND (reference sequence). V dropped 3 bases and J dropped 6; count of bases not matched to a gene: 11. In nucleotides, the CDR3 is TGTGCCAGTAGTATGAAAGACAGGGTAGGCCCTCAGCCCCAGCATTTT. Its translation is CASSMKDRVGPQPQHF.

This chain links TRBV10-3 with TRBJ1-1; D is possibly TRBD1 (5 bases). V lost 6 bases and J lost 1, with 9 bases in between. Per germline, CDR1 ENHRY and CDR2 SYGVKD. The CDR3 is 13 amino acids. This chain's CDR3 is CAIRGDRNTEAFF. CDR3 nucleotides: TGTGCCATCAGGGGCGACAGGAACACTGAAGCTTTCTTT.

The chain is built from TRBV7-2 and TRBJ2-1; no clear D. Germline V gene lookup returns CDR1 SGHTA and CDR2 FQGNSA. V shed 1 base and J shed 8 bases, with 6 bases lying between them. CDR3 length: 12 residues. CDR3: CASSLVRYEQFF. CDR3 nucleotide sequence: TGTGCCAGCAGCTTAGTTAGGTATGAGCAGTTCTTC.

This clone was observed a few times. The V gene is TRBV4-1, the J gene TRBJ1-2, with unresolved D. This CDR3 has 13 residues. The V gene lost 4 bases and the J gene lost 0 bases, with 6 bases spanning the gap. Germline V gene data show CDR1 as MGHRA and CDR2 as YSYEKL. CDR3 residues: CASSLTANYGYTF. The CDR3 DNA reads TGCGCCAGCAGCCTCACCGCTAACTATGGCTACACCTTC.

Note on this clone: The final CDR3 position lacks the conserved phenylalanine or tryptophan, pointing to a likely read error. This chain connects TRBV7-9 to TRBJ1-1; 9 bases are a match to TRBD1. Per the germline V gene, CDR1 is SEHNR and CDR2 is FQNEAQ (reference sequence). Trimming cost V 7 bases and J 0 bases; bases outside gene matches: 9. The CDR3 runs 16 residues. The CDR3 coding sequence is TGTGCCAGCACCCCCCGGACAGGGGACCTGAACACTGAAGCTTTCCTT. It codes for CASTPRTGDLNTEAFL.

This rearrangement joins TRBV6-6 to TRBJ2-6; unclear D gene. V gave up 0 bases and J gave up 4 bases, with 7 bases separating them. Per germline, CDR1 MNHNY and CDR2 SVGAGI (reference sequence). The CDR3 length is 15 residues. CDR3 sequence reads: CASSYSGKGANVLTF. CDR3 nucleotides: TGTGCCAGCAGTTACTCAGGGAAAGGGGCCAACGTCCTGACTTTC.

The rearrangement links TRBV6-5 to TRBJ2-3; a weak D match, TRBD2 (7 bases). V shed 7 bases and J shed 4 bases, with 15 bases lying between them. From germline, CDR1 is MNHEY and CDR2 SVGAGI. This CDR3 region has 14 residues. The CDR3 loop reads CASTRGGVADTQYF. The CDR3 DNA is TGTGCCAGCACAAGAGGGGGGGTGGCAGATACGCAGTATTTT.

The rearrangement joins TRBV5-1 to TRBJ2-3; TRBD1 is a possible D gene (7 bases). Germline V gives CDR1 SGHRS, CDR2 YFSETQ. With 0 bases removed from V and 4 bases from J, the gap between germline ends came to 15 bases. This CDR3 has 16 residues. CDR3 coding DNA: TGCGCCAGCAGCTTGGAGGGCAGGGGGACTGCAGATACGCAGTATTTT. It codes for CASSLEGRGTADTQYF.

J is TRBJ2-5 and V is TRBV4-1, with 10 bases that match TRBD1. This CDR3 has 16 residues. V lost 3 bases, J lost 0 bases, and 4 bases stayed unmatched. Germline loops: CDR1 MGHRA, CDR2 YSYEKL. The CDR3 bases are TGCGCCAGCAGCCAGTGGACAGGGGGGTACCAAGAGACCCAGTACTTC. Its protein is CASSQWTGGYQETQYF.

The gene calls are TRBV7-9 and TRBJ1-1; possible D gene TRBD1, 5 bases. The CDR3 covers 13 residues. V was shortened by 1 base and J by 10 bases, with 13 bases between the two germline ends. In germline, CDR1 is SEHNR, CDR2 FQNEAQ (reference sequence). The DNA for the CDR3 is TGTGCCAGCAGCTTAGGGTCGGGGCGGGGAGCTTTCTTT. It is translated as CASSLGSGRGAFF.

The rearrangement joins TRBV11-1 to TRBJ2-5; D is undetermined. CDR1 and CDR2 (germline): SGHAT, FQDESV (reference sequence). This CDR3 is built from 14 residues. The V gene lost 1 base and the J gene lost 5 bases, with 11 bases spanning the gap. The DNA of the CDR3 is TGTGCCAGCAGCTTAGTTCTAAGTATGGAGACCCAGTACTTC. Encoded protein: CASSLVLSMETQYF.

The chain carries TRBV4-2 and TRBJ2-7; D is perhaps TRBD1 (6 bases). The germline CDR1 and CDR2 sequences are LGHNA and YNFKEQ. This CDR3 is 14 amino acids long. Trimming removed 1 base at V and 2 bases at J, with 9 bases between. CDR3 sequence: CASSQGTATYEQYF. The CDR3 nucleotides read TGTGCCAGCAGCCAAGGGACAGCTACCTACGAGCAGTACTTC.

The CDR3 spells CASLNGQGPYEQYF. The CDR3 nucleotides read TGCGCCAGCCTCAATGGACAGGGCCCCTACGAGCAGTACTTC. The chain links TRBV10-2 to TRBJ2-7; TRBD1 matches at 8 bases. The trim removed 8 bases at V and 2 bases at J, leaving 8 bases unmatched. CDR3 size: 14 residues. Germline V gene data show CDR1 as WSHSY and CDR2 as SAAADI.

The chain recombines TRBV5-1 with TRBJ1-5; 7 positions match TRBD1. In germline, CDR1 is SGHRS, CDR2 YFSETQ. J gave up 2 bases and V 4 bases, and 12 bases lay outside the gene matches. The CDR3 length is 17 residues. The DNA of the CDR3 is TGCGCCAGCAGCCCCGGGACAGTCTTCGAGGGCAATCAGCCCCAGCATTTT. Translating gives CASSPGTVFEGNQPQHF. The whole variable domain, remainder taken from reference TRBV5-1 and TRBJ1-5, is KAGVTQTPRYLIKTRGQQVTLSCSPISGHRSVSWYQQTPGQGLQFLFEYFSETQRNKGNFPGRFSGRQFSNSRSEMNVSTLELGDSALYLCASSPGTVFEGNQPQHFGDGTRLSIL.

The V and J genes are TRBV4-2 and TRBJ1-2; 8 nucleotides line up with TRBD1. The trim removed 4 bases at V and 4 bases at J, leaving 5 bases unmatched. CDR1 and CDR2 (germline): LGHNA, YNFKEQ. This CDR3 is 14 amino acids long. Here the CDR3 reads CASSLTGVAYGYTF. The CDR3 nucleotides read TGTGCCAGCAGCCTGACAGGGGTGGCCTATGGCTACACCTTC.

The gene calls are TRBV27 and TRBJ2-1; the match to TRBD2 covers 8 bases. CDR3 length: 16 residues. Trimming at V came to 4 bases and at J to 7 bases, leaving 12 bases not matched to a gene. The germline CDR1 and CDR2 sequences are MNHEY and SMNVEV (reference sequence). CDR3 residues: CASSSPVAGLGNEQFF. In DNA, the CDR3 is TGTGCCAGCAGTTCTCCGGTAGCGGGGCTTGGTAATGAGCAGTTCTTC.

The V call is TRBV18, the J call TRBJ2-2; 9 bases line up with TRBD1. Losses at the gene ends were 5 bases for V and 4 bases for J; bases not matched to a gene: 5. CDR3 length: 15 amino acids. Germline V gives CDR1 KGHSH, CDR2 LQKENI. CDR3 region: CASSTGTGTTGELFF. CDR3 sequence (DNA): TGTGCCAGCTCAACCGGGACAGGGACCACCGGGGAGCTGTTTTTT.

Worth noting for this clone: The junction differs from germline at one of its ends, possibly a read error. The rearrangement uses TRBV7-7 and TRBJ2-5; possibly TRBD2 for D (7 bases). CDR1 is SSHAT and CDR2 is FNYEAQ in the germline V gene (reference sequence). The CDR3 spans 15 residues. The CDR3 region has the DNA TGTGCTAGCAGCTTAGGGAGGGGGGCCAGCGAGACCCAGTACTTC. Amino acids: CASSLGRGASETQYF.

The chain combines TRBV6-1 with TRBJ1-3, with D maybe TRBD1 (6 bases). V lost 0 bases and J 0 bases, leaving 12 bases between the germline ends. Looked up from germline, CDR1 is MNHNS and CDR2 is SASEGT. The CDR3 runs 17 residues. The DNA of the CDR3 is TGTGCCAGCAGTGAAGCGCATCAGGGGAGCTCTGGAAACACCATATATTTT. It yields the protein CASSEAHQGSSGNTIYF.

J is TRBJ2-3 and V is TRBV5-4, with D tentatively TRBD1 or TRBD2 (6 bases each). Germline V gene sequence: CDR1 SGHNT, CDR2 YYREEE (reference sequence). V lost 5 bases to trimming and J lost 5 bases, with 18 bases between them. The CDR3 loop spans 15 amino acids. CDR3 nucleotides: TGTGCCAGCAGTTCCGGAGGGGGAACACGAGATACGCAGTATTTT. This gives the protein CASSSGGGTRDTQYF.

The V and J genes are TRBV30 and TRBJ1-5; D possibly corresponds to TRBD1 (5 bases). This CDR3 is built from 15 residues. Germline V CDR1 and CDR2: GTSNPN, SVGIG (reference sequence). V lost 0 bases and J lost 0, with 9 bases in between. CDR3 protein: CAWSVGGVSNQPQHF. For the CDR3, the DNA is TGTGCCTGGAGTGTCGGGGGGGTTAGCAATCAGCCCCAGCATTTT. The full variable domain, completed using reference TRBV30 and TRBJ1-5, is SQTIHQWPATLVQPVGSPLSLECTVEGTSNPNLYWYRQAAGRGLQLLFYSVGIGQISSEVPQNLSASRPQDRQFILSSKKLLLSDSGFYLCAWSVGGVSNQPQHFGDGTRLSIL.

This clone appeared once. The chain has TRBV5-1 and TRBJ2-3; TRBD1 aligns across 12 bases. The germline CDR1 and CDR2 sequences are SGHRS and YFSETQ. This CDR3 spans 16 amino acids. The V and J ends lost 4 bases and 6 bases, in that order; junction bases with no gene match: 9. The CDR3 region is CASSPGTGGIRDTQYF. Here the CDR3 DNA reads TGCGCCAGCAGCCCCGGGACAGGGGGCATTAGGGATACGCAGTATTTT.

The chain carries TRBV7-9 and TRBJ2-2; 9 bases are a match to TRBD1. The germline CDR1 and CDR2 sequences are SEHNR and FQNEAQ (reference sequence). The junction had 6 bases not matched to a gene; V was cut back by 5 bases and J by 5 bases. The CDR3 runs to 15 residues. The CDR3 is CASSPGQGRTGELFF. The DNA of the CDR3 is TGTGCCAGCAGCCCCGGACAGGGGAGGACCGGGGAGCTGTTTTTT.

The chain is built from TRBV2 and TRBJ1-5; TRBD1 matches at 8 bases. With V trimmed by 7 bases and J by 1 base, 9 bases remained unmatched. Per the germline V gene, CDR1 is SNHLY and CDR2 is FYNNEI. The CDR3 totals 16 residues. The CDR3, as DNA: TGTGCCAGCACCTTCAGGACAGGGATAAGCAATCAGCCCCAGCATTTT. Translation gives CASTFRTGISNQPQHF. Full variable domain (rest looked up from reference TRBV2 and TRBJ1-5): EPEVTQTPSHQVTQMGQEVILRCVPISNHLYFYWYRQILGQKVEFLVSFYNNEISEKSEIFDDQFSVERPDGSNFTLKIRSTKLEDSAMYFCASTFRTGISNQPQHFGDGTRLSIL.

A single count supports this clone. CDR3 sequence: CASSLTGDPTYEQYF. DNA for the CDR3: TGTGCCAGCAGCTTGACAGGGGACCCAACCTACGAGCAGTACTTC. The genes are TRBV5-4 and TRBJ2-7, with 7 positions matching TRBD1. Per germline, CDR1 SGHNT and CDR2 YYREEE (reference sequence). The CDR3 has 15 residues. The junction had 6 bases not matched to a gene; V was cut back by 1 base and J by 2 bases.